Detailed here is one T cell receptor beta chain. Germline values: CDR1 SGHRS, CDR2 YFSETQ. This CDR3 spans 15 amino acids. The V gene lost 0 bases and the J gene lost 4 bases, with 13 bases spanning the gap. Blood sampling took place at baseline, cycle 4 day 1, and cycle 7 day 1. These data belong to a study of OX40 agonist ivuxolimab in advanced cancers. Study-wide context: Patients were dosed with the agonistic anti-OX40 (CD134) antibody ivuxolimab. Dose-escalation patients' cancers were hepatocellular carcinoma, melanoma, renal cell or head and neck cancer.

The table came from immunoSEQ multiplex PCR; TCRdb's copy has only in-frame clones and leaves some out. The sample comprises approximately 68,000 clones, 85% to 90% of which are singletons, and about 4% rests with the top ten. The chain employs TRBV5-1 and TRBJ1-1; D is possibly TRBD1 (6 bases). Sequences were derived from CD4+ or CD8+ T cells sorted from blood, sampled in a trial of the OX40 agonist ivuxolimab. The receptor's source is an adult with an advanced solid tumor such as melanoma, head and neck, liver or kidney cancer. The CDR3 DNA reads TGCGCCAGCAGCTTGGGTGACAGGTGGATCACTGAAGCTTTCTTT. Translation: CASSLGDRWITEAFF.